The 10 T cell receptor beta chains presented below share a single source sample, sequenced in a study of cytomegalovirus exposure and HLA in healthy donors (dated by TCRdb to 2015 to 2018). The receptor library was made with the immunoSEQ multiplex PCR assay. A mixture of 60 forward primers for TCR Vbeta segments and 13 reverse primers for TCR Jbeta segments was used in the multiplex PCR. TCRdb stores this immuneACCESS table with in-frame sequences only. Part of the clones is absent; in the studies checked, under half of the shortfall reflects unresolved V genes, and no reason is known for the rest. For this sample the table gives roughly 55,000 clones, of which 65% to 85% were detected only once. The ten largest clones take up about 2.5% of the sample. Source material: PBMCs. All receptors come from a boy younger than 18 in good health and CMV-seropositive.

The V and J genes are TRBV27 and TRBJ2-3, with D tentatively TRBD2 (7 bases). CDR1 is MNHEY and CDR2 is SMNVEV in the germline V gene (reference sequence). Trimming removed 5 bases from V and 7 bases from J, with 19 bases in between. The CDR3 has 15 amino acids. CDR3: CASSPVRGRPNTQYF. The DNA for the CDR3 is TGTGCCAGCAGTCCCGTGCGGGGGCGGCCTAATACGCAGTATTTT.

J is TRBJ2-7 and V is TRBV4-1; 7 bases match TRBD2. This CDR3 is 15 amino acids long. The germline V gene has CDR1 MGHRA and CDR2 YSYEKL. J lost 7 bases, V lost 0 bases, and 9 bases had no gene match. CDR3 sequence (DNA): TGCGCCAGCAGCCAAGATCGATCCCCAGCGGGGGAGCAGTACTTC. Its translation: CASSQDRSPAGEQYF.

This clone is a singleton in its sample. J is TRBJ2-1 and V is TRBV10-3; tentative D call: TRBD1 (5 bases). The CDR3 has 15 residues. Trimming took 5 bases from V and 8 from J, leaving 19 bases between them. Germline lookup yields CDR1 ENHRY and CDR2 SYGVKD. The CDR3 nucleotides read TGTGCCATCAGTCGTCCATTCCAGGGCGTATATGAGCAGTTCTTC. Protein product: CAISRPFQGVYEQFF.

This chain joins TRBV19 and TRBJ1-1, with TRBD1 identical over 10 bases. Unmatched junction bases numbered 20, after V lost 8 bases and J lost 11 bases. The CDR3 runs to 16 residues. Germline-derived CDR1 and CDR2 are LNHDA and SQIVND (reference sequence). The CDR3 reads CASAGTYTGTGVSAFF. Written as DNA, the CDR3 is TGTGCCAGTGCCGGGACTTACACCGGGACAGGGGTGAGCGCTTTCTTT.

CDR3 coding DNA: TGTGCCAGCAGCTTAAAACAGGGCAATGAGCAGTTCTTC. The encoded protein is CASSLKQGNEQFF. The V and J genes are TRBV7-2 and TRBJ2-1; D perhaps matches TRBD1 (6 bases). Deletions cut 2 bases from V and 6 bases from J, with 8 bases between. The CDR3 consists of 13 residues. CDR1 is SGHTA and CDR2 is FQGNSA in the germline V gene.

V usage is TRBV6-5 and J usage is TRBJ2-1, with no clear D. The V end was cut by 4 bases, the J end by 7 bases, with 14 bases between. The CDR3 loop spans 14 amino acids. Germline V gene lookup returns CDR1 MNHEY and CDR2 SVGAGI. The CDR3 loop is CASSSAGYANEQFF. In DNA form, the CDR3 reads TGTGCCAGCAGTTCGGCCGGGTACGCGAATGAGCAGTTCTTC.

This chain connects TRBV18 to TRBJ2-1, with no clear D. The CDR3 consists of 13 residues. CDR1 and CDR2 (germline): KGHSH, LQKENI. V lost 10 bases and J 8 bases, leaving 18 bases between the germline ends. As DNA, the CDR3 is TGTGCCACCCTCAATGAGCCCGCGGATGAGCAGTTCTTC. Encoded protein: CATLNEPADEQFF.

Concerning this clone: One end of the junction fails to match germline, which may point to a read error. This rearrangement joins TRBV7-9 to TRBJ2-5; 9 nucleotides match TRBD2. CDR3 length: 16 residues. In germline, CDR1 is SEHNR, CDR2 FQNEAQ (reference sequence). CDR3 in amino acids: CSSGRRVAGERETQYF. CDR3 coding DNA: TGTTCCAGCGGTCGAAGAGTAGCGGGGGAGAGGGAGACCCAGTACTTC.

This clone turned up a few times. The V and J genes are TRBV6-1 and TRBJ1-1; 9 positions match TRBD1. CDR3 length equals 14 residues. The V and J ends lost 9 bases and 5 bases, in that order; junction bases with no gene match: 10. The germline gives CDR1 MNHNS, CDR2 SASEGT. CDR3 loop: CASGGTGQGTEAFF. CDR3 in DNA: TGTGCCAGTGGAGGGACAGGGCAAGGAACTGAAGCTTTCTTT.

The genes are TRBV18 and TRBJ2-1, with 8 bases matching TRBD1. CDR3 size: 14 residues. Germline loops: CDR1 KGHSH, CDR2 LQKENI. The V gene end was trimmed by 3 bases and the J gene end by 5 bases; junction bases not matched to a gene: 3. As DNA, the CDR3 is TGTGCCAGCTCACCCCTGGGACAGGACAATGAGCAGTTCTTC. This encodes CASSPLGQDNEQFF.